This T cell receptor (beta chain) was recorded in a study of vaccination and CD4 T cells after COVID-19 (dated by TCRdb to the early 2020s). For the study in its entirety: Every convalescent patient had a positive nasal swab PCR test for SARS-CoV-2, with mild disease in nine patients and severe disease in one. Post-vaccine blood samples were obtained a median of about 77 days after the second vaccine dose, with a range of about 13 to 250 days. Post-COVID blood samples from convalescent patients were collected a median of 101 days after diagnosis, with a range of about 35 to 161 days. In the convalescent cohort there were six males and four females, among whom were two Hispanic individuals, seven Caucasians, two Asians and one multiracial person. Participants got two doses of the Pfizer-BioNTech BNT162b2 vaccine (n=8) or two doses of the Moderna mRNA-1273 vaccine (n=2). Overlapping spike peptide pools from SARS-CoV-2 and from the common cold coronaviruses HCoV-NL63, HCoV-OC43 and HCoV-229E were used as culture stimuli. Control cultures used a CEFX viral epitope pool as positive control, an HIV-1 Nef peptide pool as negative control, or no peptide. The spike-specific CD4+ TCR repertoire was compared before and after mRNA vaccination in over nine COVID-19 convalescent patients and a handful of infection-naive healthy vaccine recipients.

The receptor library was made with PCR. At the Johns Hopkins FTIC core, DNA from the cultured CD4+ T cells underwent TCR sequencing with the Oncomine TCR Beta short-read assay. The QIAamp micro DNA kit was used to extract genomic DNA from the cultured CD4+ T cells. Oncomine TCR Beta libraries made from cultured CD4+ T cells were pooled using unique dual indexes and sequenced on an Illumina iSeq 100. The authors' pipeline ran thus. Non-productive sequences were removed, and CDR3s that did not start with C, did not end with F or W, or were shorter than 7 amino acids were discarded. The MANAFEST web application identified antigen-specific clonotypes by comparing peptide-stimulated wells against reference wells and other culture wells. Positive clones required FDR below 0.05, an odds ratio above 5, and productive frequency above 0.1% in at least two of three replicate wells. A clonotype was classed as cross-reactive if the clonotype showed significant expansion both in SARS-CoV-2 spike wells and in at least one common cold coronavirus spike condition. Similarity between CDR3 sequences was evaluated in R version 3.6.1 using Levenshtein distances (stringdist) and unrooted phylogenetic trees (ape). TCRdb reran the public reads through fastp at Q25 and MiXCR, keeping productive beta chains. Merged by CDR3 protein, the rows form single entries marked with the most common genes and DNA. TCRdb's processing, not the authors', yielded these V and J calls. Within this sample are about 20,000 distinct CDR3 sequences, with 43% of them counted one time only. The ten largest clones represent less than 3% of the sample.

The study at large found these results: The study included relatively few convalescent patients and did not analyze early timepoints after natural infection. Nearly all vaccine-specific clones in convalescent patients (304 of 307) were mono-reactive for SARS-CoV-2 spike rather than cross-reactive with common cold coronaviruses. Although the median number of SARS-CoV-2-reactive clonotypes went up from roughly 19 after infection to roughly 40 after vaccination, the increase was not significant. In convalescent patients, a median around 90% of post-vaccine SARS-CoV-2-reactive clones were detected only after vaccination, suggesting vaccine-specific priming.

What the treatment or condition label conveys for this sample: roughly ten-day PBMC culture with coronavirus spike peptide pools or control peptides (ViraFEST assay). To expand antigen-specific T cells with peptide pools and then pick out the expanded clonotypes through TCR sequencing, the study relied on the ViraFEST assay. Positive SARS-CoV-2 PCR tests in the convalescent patients dated from March to December 2020, before Alpha, Beta and Delta variants emerged in the United States. PBMCs were cultured at roughly 1.8 million per well in IMDM supplemented with approximately 5% human AB serum and 9 to 10 IU/ml IL-2, with approximately 11 ug/ml peptide pools added. On days 3 and 7, half of the culture medium was replaced with fresh IL-2-containing medium. CD4+ T cells were isolated after roughly 10 days of culture through negative selection using the EasySep CD4+ T cell isolation kit. PBMCs were separated from whole blood using Ficoll-Paque Plus gradient centrifugation and then either used fresh or cryopreserved at -140C. In general, triplicate wells were set up for every culture condition.

CDR3 length: 15 amino acids, cysteine to phenylalanine. The entry retains the CDR3 DNA only, 45 bases that are in frame from base 1. In the germline V gene, CDR1 corresponds to SGHTA and CDR2 to FQGNSA. Regarding this clonotype: Its specific antigen is unknown. One end of the junction is discordant with germline, which a read error may explain.

The chain couples TRBV7-2 to TRBJ2-7, with TRBD2 identical over 7 junction bases. Sequencing used CD4+ T cells from blood, cultured in vitro, obtained after SARS-CoV-2 vaccination. The sequence derives from a human donor who had recovered from COVID-19. The nucleotide sequence is given as TGTGCCAGCAGCTTCGGCGGGGGAATCTCCCACGAGCAGTACTTC. Its coded protein is CASSFGGGISHEQYF.